The clone carrying this T cell receptor (beta chain) is a singleton in its sample. This sample stems from a study of blood T cell repertoires in COVID-19. Overall study context: Spain, Italy and the United States supplied samples that represented acute and convalescent COVID-19.

Enrollees, about 18 to 95 years old, lived in 24 US areas. Assay: immunoSEQ multiplex PCR; the TCRdb copy retains only in-frame clones and omits some. This table holds 300,000 to 450,000 clones, around 87% found once. Germline CDR1 and CDR2: LNHNV and YYDKDF (reference sequence). Trimming took 2 bases from V and 4 from J, leaving 18 bases between them. This CDR3 contains 17 residues. The sequenced material came from PBMCs or T cells enriched from blood (not recorded which). The J gene is TRBJ1-5, the V gene TRBV15; D may be TRBD1 (6 bases). The sequence derives from a man aged 35-49 years in a cohort exposed to, infected with or recovered from COVID-19 (not recorded which). In nucleotides, the CDR3 is TGTGCCACCAGCAGAACCCAGACAGGTGGGATAAATCAGCCCCAGCATTTT. Translating gives CATSRTQTGGINQPQHF.